A single sample gave rise to the 9 T cell receptor beta chains below, sequenced in a study of identical twins. One entry per CDR3 protein, called by TCRdb with MiXCR from the 5' RACE reads. The sample contains around 490,000 distinct CDR3 sequences, roughly 15% of which appear only once. These data were also filed under a second study, of yellow fever vaccine responses in identical twins.

Sequenced sample: CD4+ T cells sorted from blood. All receptors derive from a woman aged 18-30 years in good health.

The J gene is TRBJ2-7, the V gene TRBV14; 12 bases are a match to TRBD2. The germline gives CDR1 SGHDN, CDR2 FVKESK. The J segment lost 7 bases and the V segment lost 0 bases, leaving 13 bases of the junction unmatched. This CDR3 spans 18 amino acids. The CDR3 DNA reads as TGTGCCAGCAGCCAAGATCCACTAACTAGCGGGAGGCTGGGTGAGCAGTACTTC. Translating it yields CASSQDPLTSGRLGEQYF.

The rearrangement links TRBV20-1 to TRBJ2-7; the D gene is possibly TRBD1 (5 bases). Looked up from germline, CDR1 is DFQATT and CDR2 is SNEGSKA (reference sequence). This CDR3 has 14 amino acids. V lost 4 bases, J lost 4 bases, and 17 bases lay in between. This chain's CDR3 is CSAMAGSDIYEQYV. The CDR3 DNA reads TGCAGTGCTATGGCTGGGTCGGACATATACGAGCAGTACGTC.

This chain connects TRBV19 to TRBJ2-2; the D gene is possibly TRBD2 (6 bases). Germline CDR1 is LNHDA and CDR2 is SQIVND (reference sequence). The CDR3 has 16 amino acids. The germline V and J ends were trimmed by 3 bases and 4 bases, with 15 bases remaining between them. CDR3 sequence reads: CASSIAGTGFTGELFF. The CDR3 DNA reads as TGTGCCAGTAGTATCGCTGGGACTGGCTTCACCGGGGAGCTGTTTTTT.

The V call is TRBV15, the J call TRBJ2-5; the D gene is possibly TRBD2 (7 bases). Trimming shortened V by 5 bases and J by 5 bases, and 18 bases separated the two germline ends. Germline V gives CDR1 LNHNV, CDR2 YYDKDF (reference sequence). The CDR3 is 15 residues long. DNA of the CDR3: TGTGCCACCAGCCCCCGCGGGGGCGTAGTGGAGACCCAGTACTTC. Residues: CATSPRGGVVETQYF.

The J gene is TRBJ2-7, the V gene TRBV7-9, with TRBD1 matching over 9 bases. This CDR3 is built from 14 residues. V dropped 4 bases and J dropped 4; count of bases not matched to a gene: 5. The germline V gene encodes CDR1 SEHNR and CDR2 FQNEAQ (reference sequence). CDR3 coding DNA: TGTGCCAGCAGCTCCGGGACAGGGTTATACGAGCAGTACTTC. This gives the protein CASSSGTGLYEQYF.

The rearrangement joins TRBV3-1 to TRBJ2-2; TRBD1 agrees at 9 bases. J was trimmed by 4 bases and V by 1 base; bases with no gene match: 19. Germline V lookup: CDR1 LGHDT, CDR2 YNNKEL (reference sequence). The CDR3 extends over 21 amino acids. The CDR3 loop reads CASSQVGFGQGIRSGTGELFF. DNA of the CDR3: TGTGCCAGCAGCCAAGTCGGGTTTGGACAGGGGATAAGGTCGGGCACCGGGGAGCTGTTTTTT.

The chain employs TRBV7-2 and TRBJ2-2; D may be TRBD1 or TRBD2 (5 bases each). This CDR3 is 17 amino acids long. Per the germline V gene, CDR1 is SGHTA and CDR2 is FQGNSA. Trimming shortened V by 5 bases and J by 4 bases, and 20 bases separated the two germline ends. The CDR3 sequence: CASSPSGRQGSTGELFF. The DNA of the CDR3 is TGTGCCAGCAGCCCATCGGGAAGGCAGGGTAGCACCGGGGAGCTGTTTTTT.

This clonotype was counted a few times. The chain is built from TRBV11-2 and TRBJ2-7, with D possibly TRBD2 on 5 matching bases. CDR3 length: 15 amino acids. CDR1 and CDR2 (germline): SGHAT, FQNNGV. The V and J ends lost 1 base and 1 base respectively, with 11 bases between them. CDR3 sequence reads: CASSLAGRGSYEQYF. Here the CDR3 DNA reads TGTGCCAGCAGCTTAGCGGGCCGAGGGTCCTACGAGCAGTACTTC.

This clonotype has a handful of counts. This rearrangement joins TRBV4-2 to TRBJ2-1, with 12 bases fitting TRBD2. The CDR3 sequence is 16 residues long. Per germline, CDR1 LGHNA and CDR2 YNFKEQ. After removal of 1 base from V and 6 bases from J, the junction contained 4 bases not matched to a gene. CDR3 residues: CASSQATSGSVNEQFF. CDR3 in DNA: TGTGCCAGCAGCCAAGCGACTAGCGGGAGTGTCAATGAGCAGTTCTTC.